This T cell receptor (beta chain) was sequenced during a study of T cell clonality in common variable immunodeficiency. General observations from the study: In common variable immunodeficiency, TCR beta chains reportedly carried fewer deletions and N-nucleotide insertions. Compared with controls, CVID subjects had fewer shared TCRbeta clones.

Control and CVID samples contributed equal amounts of genomic DNA. Using immunoSEQ multiplex PCR, the repertoire was profiled, and TCRdb retains in-frame clones only, with some absent. There are 42,000 or so clones in the sample, none observed a single time. This clone was seen repeatedly, ten times or more. Its antigen remains unidentified. The CDR3 end lies 3 residues beyond the end of the read and is filled in from the germline J gene. V lost 4 bases, J lost 4 bases, and 14 bases lay in between. Germline V gene lookup returns CDR1 SGHRS and CDR2 YFSETQ. CDR3 length equals 14 residues. The source of this sequence is a person between 18 and 69 years old in good health. The sequenced material came from peripheral blood mononuclear cells. The chain couples TRBV5-1 to TRBJ1-1, with D maybe TRBD1 (6 bases). The CDR3 here is CASSAQGGGTEAFF. The sequenced CDR3 bases are TGCGCCAGCAGCGCACAGGGTGGGGGCACTGAA.